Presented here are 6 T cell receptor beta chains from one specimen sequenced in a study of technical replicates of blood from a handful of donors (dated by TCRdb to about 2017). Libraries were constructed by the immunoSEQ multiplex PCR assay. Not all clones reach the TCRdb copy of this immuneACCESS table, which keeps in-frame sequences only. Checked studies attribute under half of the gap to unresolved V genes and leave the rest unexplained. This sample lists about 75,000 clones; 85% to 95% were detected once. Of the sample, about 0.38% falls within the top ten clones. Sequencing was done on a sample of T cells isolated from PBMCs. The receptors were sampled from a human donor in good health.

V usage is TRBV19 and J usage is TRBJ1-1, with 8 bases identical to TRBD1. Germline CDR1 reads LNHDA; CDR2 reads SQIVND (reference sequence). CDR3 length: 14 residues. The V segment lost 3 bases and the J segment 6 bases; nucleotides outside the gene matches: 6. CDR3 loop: CASSMDREVSEAFF. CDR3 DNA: TGTGCCAGTAGTATGGACAGGGAGGTCTCTGAAGCTTTCTTT.

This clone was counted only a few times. The CDR3 spells CASSFALGPLRNEAFF. In nucleotides, the CDR3 is TGTGCCAGCAGCTTCGCGCTGGGCCCCTTAAGAAATGAAGCTTTCTTT. This rearrangement joins TRBV7-3 to TRBJ1-1; D unclear. Germline assignment: CDR1 SGHTA and CDR2 FQGTGA. V was cut by 3 bases and J by 7 bases, with 21 bases left in between. CDR3 length equals 16 residues.

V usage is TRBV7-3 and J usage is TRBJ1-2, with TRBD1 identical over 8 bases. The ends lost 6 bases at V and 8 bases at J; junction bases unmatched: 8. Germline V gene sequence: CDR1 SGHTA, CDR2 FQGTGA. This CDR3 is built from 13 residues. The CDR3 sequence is CASSYQGAEGYTF. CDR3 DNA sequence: TGTGCCAGCAGTTACCAGGGGGCGGAAGGCTACACCTTC.

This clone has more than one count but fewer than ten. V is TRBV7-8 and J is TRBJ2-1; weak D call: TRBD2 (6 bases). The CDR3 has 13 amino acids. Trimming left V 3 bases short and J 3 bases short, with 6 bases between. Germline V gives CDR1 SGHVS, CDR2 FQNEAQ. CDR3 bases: TGTGCCAGCAGCTTGACTAGCTACAATGAGCAGTTCTTC. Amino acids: CASSLTSYNEQFF.

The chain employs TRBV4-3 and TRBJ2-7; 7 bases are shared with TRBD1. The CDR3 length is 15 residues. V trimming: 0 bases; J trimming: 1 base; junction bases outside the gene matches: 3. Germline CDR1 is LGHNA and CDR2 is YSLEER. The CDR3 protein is CASSQDRGISYEQYF. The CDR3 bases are TGCGCCAGCAGCCAAGACAGGGGGATATCCTACGAGCAGTACTTC.

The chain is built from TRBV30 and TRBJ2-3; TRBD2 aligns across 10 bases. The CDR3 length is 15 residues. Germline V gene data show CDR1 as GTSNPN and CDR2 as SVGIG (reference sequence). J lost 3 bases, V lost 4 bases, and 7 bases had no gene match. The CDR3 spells CAWNFLAGVTDTQYF. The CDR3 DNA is TGTGCCTGGAATTTCCTAGCGGGAGTTACAGATACGCAGTATTTT. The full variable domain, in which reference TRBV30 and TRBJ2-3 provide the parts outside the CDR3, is SQTIHQWPATLVQPVGSPLSLECTVEGTSNPNLYWYRQAAGRGLQLLFYSVGIGQISSEVPQNLSASRPQDRQFILSSKKLLLSDSGFYLCAWNFLAGVTDTQYFGPGTRLTVL.